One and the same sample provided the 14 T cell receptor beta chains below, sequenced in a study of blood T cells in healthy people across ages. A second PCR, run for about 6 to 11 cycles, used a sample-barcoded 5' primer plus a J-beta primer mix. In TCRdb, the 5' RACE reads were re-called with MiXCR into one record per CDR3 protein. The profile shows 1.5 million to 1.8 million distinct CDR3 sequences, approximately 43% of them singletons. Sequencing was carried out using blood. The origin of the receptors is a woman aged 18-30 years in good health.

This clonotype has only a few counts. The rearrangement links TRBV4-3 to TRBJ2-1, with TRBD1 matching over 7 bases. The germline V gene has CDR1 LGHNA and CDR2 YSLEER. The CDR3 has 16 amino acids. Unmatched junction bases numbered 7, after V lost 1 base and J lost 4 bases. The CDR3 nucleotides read TGCGCCAGCAGCCAAGCGGTTAGGGGGCCTTACAATGAGCAGTTCTTC. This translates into CASSQAVRGPYNEQFF.

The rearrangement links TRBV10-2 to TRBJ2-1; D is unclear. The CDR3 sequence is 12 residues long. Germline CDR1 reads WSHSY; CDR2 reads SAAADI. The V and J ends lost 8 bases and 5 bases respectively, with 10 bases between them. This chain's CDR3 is CASGPSNNEQFF. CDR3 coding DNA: TGCGCCAGCGGTCCCTCTAACAATGAGCAGTTCTTC.

The CDR3 sequence: CSATVREVDEQFF. CDR3 DNA sequence: TGCAGTGCTACGGTGCGGGAAGTGGATGAGCAGTTCTTC. The gene calls are TRBV20-1 and TRBJ2-1; D possibly corresponds to TRBD2 (6 bases). V lost 4 bases and J 8 bases, leaving 15 bases between the germline ends. This CDR3 region has 13 residues. Germline assignment: CDR1 DFQATT and CDR2 SNEGSKA (reference sequence).

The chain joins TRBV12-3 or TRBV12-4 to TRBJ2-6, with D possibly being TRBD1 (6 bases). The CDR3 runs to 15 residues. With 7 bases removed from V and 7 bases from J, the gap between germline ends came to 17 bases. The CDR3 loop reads CASTPGVPAANVLTF. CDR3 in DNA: TGTGCCAGCACCCCAGGGGTCCCTGCTGCCAACGTCCTGACTTTC.

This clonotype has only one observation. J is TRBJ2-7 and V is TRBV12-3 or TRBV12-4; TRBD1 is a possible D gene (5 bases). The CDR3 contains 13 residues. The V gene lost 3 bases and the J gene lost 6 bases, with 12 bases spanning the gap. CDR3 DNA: TGTGCCAGCAGTTTTCACAGGCGGCCCGAGCAGTACTTC. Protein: CASSFHRRPEQYF.

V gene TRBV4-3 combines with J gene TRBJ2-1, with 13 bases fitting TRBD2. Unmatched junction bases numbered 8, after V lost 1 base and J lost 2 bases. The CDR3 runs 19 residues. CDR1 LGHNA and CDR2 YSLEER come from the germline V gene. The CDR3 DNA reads TGCGCCAGCAGCCAAGCTTTCTCGACTAGCGGGAGGACCTACAATGAGCAGTTCTTC. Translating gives CASSQAFSTSGRTYNEQFF.

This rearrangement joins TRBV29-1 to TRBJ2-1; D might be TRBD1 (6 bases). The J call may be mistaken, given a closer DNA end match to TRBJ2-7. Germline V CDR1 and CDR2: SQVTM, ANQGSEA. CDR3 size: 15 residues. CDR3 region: CSVAQGGPPYNEQYF. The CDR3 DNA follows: TGCAGCGTTGCTCAAGGGGGTCCCCCCTACAATGAGCAGTACTTC.

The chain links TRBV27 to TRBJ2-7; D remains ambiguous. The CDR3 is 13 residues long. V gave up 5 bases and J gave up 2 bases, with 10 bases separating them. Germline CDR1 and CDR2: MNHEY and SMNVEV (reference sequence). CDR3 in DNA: TGTGCCAGCAGTGTAGGAGAGCCCTACGAGCAGTACTTC. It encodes CASSVGEPYEQYF.

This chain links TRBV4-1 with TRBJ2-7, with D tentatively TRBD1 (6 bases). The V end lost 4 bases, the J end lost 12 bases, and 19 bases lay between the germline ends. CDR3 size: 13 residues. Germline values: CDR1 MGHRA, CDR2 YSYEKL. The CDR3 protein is CASSRPRDITLYF. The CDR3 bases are TGCGCCAGCAGCCGTCCTAGGGACATCACCCTGTACTTC.

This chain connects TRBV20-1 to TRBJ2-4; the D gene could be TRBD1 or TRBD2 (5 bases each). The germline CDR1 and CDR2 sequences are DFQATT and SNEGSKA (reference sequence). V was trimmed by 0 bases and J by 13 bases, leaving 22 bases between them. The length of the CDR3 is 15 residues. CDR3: CSARERTGAGCEQYF. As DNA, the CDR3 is TGCAGTGCTAGAGAAAGGACCGGGGCAGGCTGTGAGCAGTACTTC.

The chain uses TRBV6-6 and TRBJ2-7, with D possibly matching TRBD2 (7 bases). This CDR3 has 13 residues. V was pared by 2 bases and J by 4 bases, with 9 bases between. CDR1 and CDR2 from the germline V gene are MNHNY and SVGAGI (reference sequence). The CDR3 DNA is TGTGCCAGCAGTTACGAGGGGGGGTACGAGCAGTACTTC. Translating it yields CASSYEGGYEQYF.

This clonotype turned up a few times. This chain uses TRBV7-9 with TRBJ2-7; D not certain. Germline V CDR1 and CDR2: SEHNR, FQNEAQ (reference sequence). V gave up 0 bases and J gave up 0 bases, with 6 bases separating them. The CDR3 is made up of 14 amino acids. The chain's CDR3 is CASSLAVGSYEQYF. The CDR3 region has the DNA TGTGCCAGCAGCTTAGCTGTCGGCTCCTACGAGCAGTACTTC.

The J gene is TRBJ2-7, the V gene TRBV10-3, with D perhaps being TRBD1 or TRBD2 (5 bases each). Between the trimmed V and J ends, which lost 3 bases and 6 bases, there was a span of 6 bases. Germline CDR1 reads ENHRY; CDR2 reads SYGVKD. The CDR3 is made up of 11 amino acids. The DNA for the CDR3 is TGTGCCATCAGTGAAGGGACCGAGCAGTACTTC. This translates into CAISEGTEQYF.

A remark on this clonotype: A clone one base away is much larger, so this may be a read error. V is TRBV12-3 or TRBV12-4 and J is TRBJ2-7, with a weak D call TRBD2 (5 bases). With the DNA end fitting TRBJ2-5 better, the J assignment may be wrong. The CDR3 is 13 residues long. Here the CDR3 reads CTSSLGSVETQYF. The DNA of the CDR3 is TGTACCAGCAGTTTGGGGAGCGTTGAGACCCAGTACTTC.